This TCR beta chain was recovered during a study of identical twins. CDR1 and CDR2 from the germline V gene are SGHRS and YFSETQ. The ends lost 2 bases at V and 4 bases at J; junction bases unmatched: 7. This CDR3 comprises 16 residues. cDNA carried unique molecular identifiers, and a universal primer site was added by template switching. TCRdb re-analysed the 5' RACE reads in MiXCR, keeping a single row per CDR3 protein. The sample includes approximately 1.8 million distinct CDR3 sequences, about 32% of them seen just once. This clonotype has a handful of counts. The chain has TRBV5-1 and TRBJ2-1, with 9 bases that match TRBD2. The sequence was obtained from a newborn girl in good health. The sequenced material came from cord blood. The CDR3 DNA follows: TGCGCCAGCAGCTTCGCTGGGACTAGCCTTTACAATGAGCAGTTCTTC. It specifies CASSFAGTSLYNEQFF.